This T cell receptor (beta chain) was captured by sequencing in a study of regulatory T cells in long-lasting Graves disease. Study-wide results and caveats: For persistent Graves' patients, TCR diversity was lower than for newly diagnosed ones. Persistent disease was associated with favored TRBV28 usage and with favored use of TRBJ1-2 and TRBJ2-5.

This clonotype has more than one count but fewer than ten. Its antigen is unknown. The time point here: persistent/refractory GD, antithyroid drugs over 5 years with positive TRAb. Extracted PBMC RNA gave rise to the TCR library. Graves' disease was diagnosed by American Thyroid Association guidelines. The collection involved drawing roughly 10 milliliters of peripheral blood into EDTA tubes. Library construction for TCR beta used iRepertoire HTBI primers and Arm-PCR of CDR3 regions. TCRdb re-called the multiplex PCR reads through MiXCR, storing one row per CDR3 protein. In the table there are about 660,000 distinct CDR3 sequences, 25% to 30% of which are singletons. Germline V gives CDR1 SNHLY, CDR2 FYNNEI. The CDR3 covers 17 residues. The trim removed 6 bases at V and 6 bases at J, leaving 14 bases unmatched.

The rearrangement uses TRBV2 and TRBJ2-3; TRBD2 agrees at 11 bases. The clonotype originates from a female donor with Graves disease. Source: peripheral blood mononuclear cells (PBMCs), taken when the disease was refractory, from a patient treated with antithyroid drugs. CDR3 protein: CASSDRPDSGRADTQYF. The DNA of the CDR3 is TGTGCCAGCAGCGATAGACCGGATAGCGGGAGGGCCGATACGCAGTATTTT.